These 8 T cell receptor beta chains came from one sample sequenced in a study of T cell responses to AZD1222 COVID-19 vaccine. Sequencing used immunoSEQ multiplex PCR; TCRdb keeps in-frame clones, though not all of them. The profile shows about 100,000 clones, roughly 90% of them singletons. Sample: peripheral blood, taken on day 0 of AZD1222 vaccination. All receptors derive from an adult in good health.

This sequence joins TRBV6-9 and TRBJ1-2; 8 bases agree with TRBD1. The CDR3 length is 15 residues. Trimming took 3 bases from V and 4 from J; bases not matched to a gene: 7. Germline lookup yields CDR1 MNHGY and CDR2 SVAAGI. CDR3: CASSYQGQGGYGYTF. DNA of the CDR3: TGTGCCAGCAGTTACCAAGGACAGGGTGGCTATGGCTACACCTTC.

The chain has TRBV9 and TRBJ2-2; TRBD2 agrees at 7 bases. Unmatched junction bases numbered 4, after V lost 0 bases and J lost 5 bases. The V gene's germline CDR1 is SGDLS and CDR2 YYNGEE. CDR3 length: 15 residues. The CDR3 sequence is CASSVASSGTGELFF. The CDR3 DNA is TGTGCCAGCAGCGTAGCGTCTAGCGGAACCGGGGAGCTGTTTTTT.

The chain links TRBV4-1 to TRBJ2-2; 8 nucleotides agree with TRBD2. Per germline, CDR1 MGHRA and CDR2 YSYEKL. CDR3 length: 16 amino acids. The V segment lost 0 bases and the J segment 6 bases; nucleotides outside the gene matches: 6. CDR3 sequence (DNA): TGCGCCAGCAGCCAAGATAAGCGGGAGATCGCCGGGGAGCTGTTTTTT. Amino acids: CASSQDKREIAGELFF.

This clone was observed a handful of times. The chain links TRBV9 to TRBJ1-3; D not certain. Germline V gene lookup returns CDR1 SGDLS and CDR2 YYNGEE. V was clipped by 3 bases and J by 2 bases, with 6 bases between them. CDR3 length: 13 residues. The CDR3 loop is CASSGQPGNTIYF. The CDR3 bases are TGTGCCAGCAGCGGGCAGCCTGGAAACACCATATATTTT.

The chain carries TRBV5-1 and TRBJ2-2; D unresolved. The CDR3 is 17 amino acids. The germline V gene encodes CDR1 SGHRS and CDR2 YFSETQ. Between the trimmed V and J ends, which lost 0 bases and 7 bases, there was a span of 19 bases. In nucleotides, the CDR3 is TGCGCCAGCAGCTTGGCCGCGGCAGCGCCTCGCCACGGGGAGCTGTTTTTT. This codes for CASSLAAAAPRHGELFF.

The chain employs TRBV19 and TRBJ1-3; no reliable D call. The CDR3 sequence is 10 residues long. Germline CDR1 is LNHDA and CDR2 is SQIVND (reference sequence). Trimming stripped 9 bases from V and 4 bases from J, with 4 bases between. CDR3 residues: CASAGNTIYF. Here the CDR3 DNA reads TGTGCCAGCGCCGGAAACACCATATATTTT.

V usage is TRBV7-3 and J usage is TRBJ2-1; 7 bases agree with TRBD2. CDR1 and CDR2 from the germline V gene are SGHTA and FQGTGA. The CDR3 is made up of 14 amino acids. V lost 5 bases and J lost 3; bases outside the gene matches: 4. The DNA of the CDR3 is TGTGCCAGCAGCATCAGCGGGAACTACAATGAGCAGTTCTTC. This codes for CASSISGNYNEQFF.

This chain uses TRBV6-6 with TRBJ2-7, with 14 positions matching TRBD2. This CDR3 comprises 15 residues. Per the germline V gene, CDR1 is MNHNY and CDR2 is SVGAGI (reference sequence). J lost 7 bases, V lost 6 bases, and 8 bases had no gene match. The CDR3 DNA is TGTGCCAGCAGCTCCCCGGGACTAGCGGGAGATGAGCAGTACTTC. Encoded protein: CASSSPGLAGDEQYF.